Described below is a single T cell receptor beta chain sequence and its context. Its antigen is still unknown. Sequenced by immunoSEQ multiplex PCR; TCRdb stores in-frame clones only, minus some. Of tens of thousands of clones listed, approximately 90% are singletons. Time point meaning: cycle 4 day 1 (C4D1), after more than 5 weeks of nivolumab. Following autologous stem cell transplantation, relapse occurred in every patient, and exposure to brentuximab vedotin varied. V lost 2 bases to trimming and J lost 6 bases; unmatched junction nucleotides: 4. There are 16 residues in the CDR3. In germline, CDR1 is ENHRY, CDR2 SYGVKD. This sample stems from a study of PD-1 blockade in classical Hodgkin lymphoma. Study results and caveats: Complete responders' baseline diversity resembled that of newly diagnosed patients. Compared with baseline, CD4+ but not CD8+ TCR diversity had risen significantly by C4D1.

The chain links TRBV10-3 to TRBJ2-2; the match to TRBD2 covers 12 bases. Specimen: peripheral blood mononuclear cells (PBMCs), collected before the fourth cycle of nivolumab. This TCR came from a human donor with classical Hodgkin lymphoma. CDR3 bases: TGTGCCATCAGTGAGCTAGCGGGGGGGCCCGCCGGGGAGCTGTTTTTT. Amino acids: CAISELAGGPAGELFF.